This is a list of T cell receptor beta chains from one sample in a study of control samples from healthy donors and cancer patients. Sequenced by immunoSEQ multiplex PCR; TCRdb stores in-frame clones only, minus some. Here the sample spans about 51,000 clones, about 92% being singletons. Sequenced: PBMCs. Receptors originate from a man aged 40-50 years with colorectal cancer. The CDR3 runs from the conserved cysteine through the conserved F or W. A D gene is named only where the DNA matches it firmly. Clone size is shown for a subset of rows, as once, few, many or a class of expanded clone.

TRBJ2-1 | TRBV9 | TRBD2 | NA | CASSVASGTYNEQFF | TGTGCCAGCAGCGTGGCTAGCGGGACCTACAATGAGCAGTTCTTC
TRBJ1-5 | TRBV27 | NA | NA | CASSPMGSYQPQHF | TGTGCCAGCAGTCCCATGGGATCCTATCAGCCCCAGCATTTT
TRBJ2-2 | TRBV29-1 | TRBD2 | NA | CSGKLAANTGELFF | TGCAGCGGCAAACTAGCGGCGAACACCGGGGAGCTGTTTTTT
TRBJ2-1 | TRBV7-9 | TRBD1 | NA | CASSLPGTENNEQFF | TGTGCCAGCAGTTTACCCGGGACAGAAAACAATGAGCAGTTCTTC
TRBJ1-5 | TRBV7-2 | NA | NA | CASSLEGGQPQHF | TGTGCCAGCAGCTTGGAGGGAGGTCAGCCCCAGCATTTT
TRBJ2-7 | TRBV12-5 | NA | few | CASGFSYEQYF | TGTGCTAGTGGTTTCTCCTACGAGCAGTACTTC
TRBJ2-2 | TRBV5-1 | TRBD2 | NA | CASSETSGRNTGELFF | TGCGCCAGCAGCGAGACTAGCGGGAGGAACACCGGGGAGCTGTTTTTT
TRBJ2-3 | TRBV5-8 | NA | NA | CASSLEWRGDTQYF | TGTGCCAGCAGCTTGGAATGGCGGGGAGATACGCAGTATTTT
TRBJ2-3 | TRBV28 | NA | once | CASSYGTELFGLDTQYF | TGTGCCAGCAGTTACGGGACGGAGCTTTTTGGGTTGGATACGCAGTATTTT
TRBJ1-5 | TRBV27 | NA | NA | CASSSGVRRPQHF | TGTGCCAGCAGTTCCGGGGTACGGCGGCCCCAGCATTTT
TRBJ2-7 | TRBV19 | TRBD2 | NA | CASSPAGGGYEQYF | TGTGCCAGTAGCCCAGCGGGAGGTGGCTACGAGCAGTACTTC
TRBJ2-2 | TRBV7-8 | TRBD2 | NA | CASRDLLAANTGELFF | TGTGCCAGCAGGGACCTCCTAGCGGCAAACACCGGGGAGCTGTTTTTT
TRBJ1-1 | TRBV7-9 | NA | few | CASSYGVMNTEAFF | TGTGCCAGCAGCTACGGGGTGATGAACACTGAAGCTTTCTTT
TRBJ2-1 | TRBV11-3 | TRBD2 | NA | CASSLGGSIYNEQFF | TGTGCCAGCAGCTTAGGCGGGAGCATTTACAATGAGCAGTTCTTC
TRBJ1-2 | TRBV21-1 | NA | NA | CASSKESSWGYTF | TGTGCCAGCAGCAAAGAGAGCAGTTGGGGCTACACCTTC
TRBJ1-5 | TRBV6-2/TRBV6-3 | TRBD1 | once | CASSYVPGQYSNQPQHF | TGTGCCAGCAGTTACGTCCCGGGACAGTATAGCAATCAGCCCCAGCATTTT
TRBJ2-1 | TRBV12-3/TRBV12-4 | TRBD1 | NA | CASSPWTGNEQFF | TGTGCCAGCAGTCCCTGGACAGGCAATGAGCAGTTCTTC
TRBJ2-1 | TRBV5-6 | TRBD2 | NA | CASSFWASGRARSYNEQFF | TGTGCCAGCAGCTTTTGGGCTAGCGGGAGGGCCCGCTCCTACAATGAGCAGTTCTTC
TRBJ2-1 | TRBV6-5 | TRBD2 | NA | CASSYQTSATYNEQFF | TGTGCCAGCAGTTACCAAACTAGCGCCACCTACAATGAGCAGTTCTTC